The clone carrying this T cell receptor (beta chain) is labeled medium-sized. Its antigen is as yet unknown. These data belong to a study of T cell repertoires in aging, cancer and after chemotherapy. Study-wide background: Donors were grouped into six age bands spanning 30 or younger through 70 or older. Repeat sampling of healthy donors over several months to years showed clear clonal overlap.

Peripheral blood genomic DNA, not sorted cells or RNA, was the template. Trimming pared 6 bases from V and 1 base from J, leaving 10 bases between. Germline V lookup: CDR1 SQVTM, CDR2 ANQGSEA. The CDR3 runs to 12 residues. Findings and limits, study-wide: Compared with age-matched healthy donors, untreated hematological or solid cancer patients showed higher blood TCR clonality. In each cancer cohort, median generation probability increased across chemotherapy, suggesting thymic output rebounded.

Rearranged V-D-J TRB sequences were amplified with a mixed TRB-A/B primer pool. MiXCR, applied by TCRdb to the multiplex PCR reads, yields one record per CDR3 protein. This table holds 12,000 or so distinct CDR3 sequences, 30% to 35% found once. The sequencing sample was made of blood. The chain links TRBV29-1 to TRBJ2-7, with a tentative D call TRBD2 (7 bases). This sequence was found in a human donor in good health. The donor label of this sample is uncertain. The chain's CDR3 is CSVRGPSYEQYF. CDR3 DNA sequence: TGCAGCGTGCGGGGGCCTTCCTACGAGCAGTACTTC.